This entry features one T cell receptor (beta chain) sequence. Its antigen has not been determined. Base qualities are not at hand, and no much larger clone is one base apart. Using the deep immunoSEQ assay, multiplex PCR amplified TCR CDR3 regions from genomic DNA. Extracted genomic DNA from each cell subset was spread evenly across all wells of several immunoSEQ 96-well plates, with each plate serving as a replicate. Each replicate PCR for sorted subsets received around 0.2 ug genomic DNA, equal to about 30,000 T cell genomes. Purified libraries were measured with a Qubit 3.0 fluorometer, size-checked on a Bioanalyzer 2100, and measured again with the KAPA Library Quantification kit. Every immunoSEQ 96-well plate was sequenced on a separate single-read 150-cycle Illumina NextSeq 550 flow cell. Per the authors' processing: Because only junctional sequences without quality scores were contained in the immunoSEQ output, filtering matching that applied to full-length reads could not be performed. Sequences were annotated with PyIR, a Python wrapper for IgBLAST v1.9, using IMGT germline references to assign V/J genes and CDR3. Reads were filtered out if the reads had weak V/J assignments (E-value above 1e-6), no CDR3, stop codons, out-of-frame junctions, or ambiguous translated residues. A V3J clonotype was defined by an identical inferred V gene, J gene, and CDR3 amino acid sequence. Percentage overlap between repertoires was calculated by dividing the number of shared unique clonotypes by the size of the smaller repertoire. Repertoire richness was assessed with RTK rarefaction, the Chao1 estimator, and Recon v2.1 estimates of unobserved clonotypes. For all TCRbeta clonotypes obtained by the gDNA method from a handful of donors, generation probabilities were computed with OLGA. TCRdb stores this immuneACCESS table with in-frame sequences only. Part of the clones is absent; in the studies checked, under half of the shortfall reflects unresolved V genes, and no reason is known for the rest. The DNA was the basis for D and trimming; V, J and clone size are from that table. The sample records 800,000 or so clones, around 96% of which are singletons. About 0.21% of the sample rests with the top ten.

The sample is drawn from a study of shared clonotypes between healthy human individuals (dated by TCRdb to between 2020 and 2021). With respect to the entire study: A couple of women and three men aged 18 to 49 years were included in the cohort. Per donor, three plates each were used for CD4 naive and CD4 memory, two for CD8 naive, and one for CD8 memory. To estimate repertoire size and how much clonotype sharing occurs between individuals, the study deeply sequenced the blood TCR repertoires of 4 to 6 healthy adults. Different laboratories and diverse techniques were used to prepare libraries and sequence TCR repertoires, to increase sequencing depth and limit assay-specific biases. Between about 0.94 and 8.9 billion PBMCs per donor were obtained by leukapheresis. Study-level results and caveats: Roughly 5% of naive CD4, around 3.6% of naive CD8, roughly 2.4% of memory CD4, and more than 0.35% of memory CD8 clonotypes were shared across several donors. Pairwise subsampling indicated that sequencing depth was expected to affect the degree of clonotype sharing among donors. Estimated clonotype richness was generally larger for naive than for memory subsets. Incomplete sequencing was indicated by rarefaction of sorted-subset datasets, despite the large sequencing depth. Because the study included a small number of donors, the genetic and exposure-history diversity represented was limited. Higher generation probabilities were observed for clonotypes shared by all four sorted-subset donors than for non-shared clonotypes. Sampling was restricted to blood, and TCR repertoires in tissue are likely to differ from TCR repertoires in blood.

For the CD8 naive samples, CD45RO-negative cells were positively selected for CCR7, yielding a CD45RA+CCR7+ population from which TemRA cells were excluded. The donors were healthy, HIV-negative adults with no recently reported acute infections or vaccinations. Every donor was a Caucasian adult living in Nashville, Tennessee, USA. After blood collection by leukapheresis, PBMCs were isolated using Ficoll-Histopaque density gradient centrifugation and then cryopreserved in the vapor phase of liquid nitrogen. Analytical flow cytometry was used to check the purity and quantity of every magnetically sorted T cell population. Genomic DNA was isolated from every sorted fraction and measured by UV absorbance on a Nanodrop 2000c. The CDR1 and CDR2 encoded by the germline V gene are WSHSY and SAAADI. The CDR3, from cysteine to phenylalanine, totals 17 residues. Kept here is only the CDR3 DNA, which spans 51 bases and is read in frame from base 1. Clipping removes 8 bases from V and 0 bases from J, with 13 as the unmatched junction base count.

Sequencing was performed on naive CD8+ T cells sorted from blood. This sample's cell subset or site label indicates: CD45RA+CCR7+. The sequence derives from a man aged 25 to 45 in good health. The chain uses TRBV10-2 and TRBJ1-5, with TRBD1 identical over 7 junction bases. The DNA sequence reads TGCGCCAGCTCAGGACAGGACCGGAACCTTAGCAATCAGCCCCAGCATTTT. Translation gives CASSGQDRNLSNQPQHF.